This TCR beta chain is drawn from a study of cytomegalovirus exposure and HLA in healthy donors. The germline V gene has CDR1 SGHTA and CDR2 FQGNSA. The CDR3 has 12 residues. V was pared by 2 bases and J by 10 bases, with 11 bases between. Points on this clone: Its antigen is not known.

With 60 Vbeta and 13 Jbeta primers, the PCR was carried out. Assay used: immunoSEQ multiplex PCR; TCRdb lists only in-frame clones, some missing. The table records 110,000 to 150,000 clones, roughly 76% of them present only once. Overall study results and limits: Specificity for CMV antigens was confirmed in vitro for three of the CMV-associated chains. Previous analysis showed most TCR beta V segments were productive about 87% or about 30% of the time. Among the most significant clusters, several appeared linked to common viral pathogens in a later analysis.

This sequence originates from a woman aged 40 to 55 in good health and CMV-seronegative. The material sequenced was PBMCs. The chain recombines TRBV7-2 with TRBJ1-1; no firm D call. The CDR3 region is CASSLSGWGAFF. CDR3 in DNA: TGTGCCAGCAGCTTATCGGGATGGGGAGCTTTCTTT.